This TCR beta chain was observed in a study of blood T cells in healthy people across ages. Germline CDR1 reads SGHRS; CDR2 reads YFSETQ. Trimming took 0 bases from V and 1 from J, leaving 10 bases between them. This CDR3 region has 15 residues. PCR was performed a second time for roughly 7 to 12 cycles using a sample-barcoded 5' primer and a J-beta primer mix. MiXCR, run by TCRdb on the 5' RACE reads, gives a single entry per CDR3 protein. Here the sample spans around 1,000,000 distinct CDR3 sequences, roughly 24% being singletons. These sequences were also reported in another study, on T cells of mothers and their children.

Sequencing was done on a sample of blood. The chain recombines TRBV5-1 with TRBJ1-1; the D is unclear. The sequence derives from a girl between 2 and 10 years old in good health. The CDR3 reads CASSLVGSSNTEAFF. In DNA, the CDR3 is TGCGCCAGCAGCTTGGTCGGCAGCTCGAACACTGAAGCTTTCTTT. Supplemented by reference TRBV5-1 and TRBJ1-1, the full variable domain reads KAGVTQTPRYLIKTRGQQVTLSCSPISGHRSVSWYQQTPGQGLQFLFEYFSETQRNKGNFPGRFSGRQFSNSRSEMNVSTLELGDSALYLCASSLVGSSNTEAFFGQGTRLTVV.